Presented here are 25 T cell receptor beta chains from one specimen sequenced in a study of blood T cell repertoires in COVID-19 (dated by TCRdb to about 2020). The method behind the library was the immunoSEQ multiplex PCR assay. The clones in this table, taken by TCRdb from immuneACCESS, are in-frame only. Not every clone is retained; where verified, under half of the shortfall comes from an unresolved V gene, and the cause of the rest is unknown. The table for this sample lists some 270,000 clones; 75% to 95% of them were counted only once. Around 2.8% of the sample rests with the top ten. Source material: PBMCs or T cells enriched from blood (not recorded which). All receptors derive from a man in his forties or fifties who had been exposed to COVID-19.

This clone has just one count. The chain couples TRBV19 to TRBJ1-2, with TRBD1 as a possible D gene (6 bases). This CDR3 comprises 15 residues. V lost 3 bases and J 8 bases, leaving 19 bases between the germline ends. Germline V gives CDR1 LNHDA, CDR2 SQIVND (reference sequence). The CDR3 is CASSMFEGGLEGYTF. CDR3 nucleotides: TGTGCCAGTAGTATGTTCGAGGGGGGGCTGGAGGGCTACACCTTC.

This clone showed up just once. The V call is TRBV5-6, the J call TRBJ1-5; D not resolved. The CDR3 has 15 amino acids. V was shortened by 1 base and J by 0 bases, with 8 bases between the two germline ends. Germline CDR1 is SGHDT and CDR2 is YYEEEE. CDR3 in DNA: TGTGCCAGCAGCTTGACCGGTTATAGCAATCAGCCCCAGCATTTT. Translating gives CASSLTGYSNQPQHF.

V and J are TRBV19 and TRBJ2-7; D may be TRBD1 (5 bases). Trimming stripped 2 bases from V and 2 bases from J, with 10 bases between. The CDR3 is 14 residues long. Looked up from germline, CDR1 is LNHDA and CDR2 is SQIVND (reference sequence). The CDR3, as DNA: TGTGCCAGTAGTATAAGGGGTAAGGCCTACGAGCAGTACTTC. Protein product: CASSIRGKAYEQYF.

This chain links TRBV2 with TRBJ2-3; 9 bases fit TRBD2. Germline V lookup: CDR1 SNHLY, CDR2 FYNNEI. V gave up 7 bases and J gave up 2 bases; unmatched junction bases: 7. This CDR3 contains 15 residues. This chain's CDR3 is CASNGRLADTDTQYF. DNA for the CDR3: TGTGCCAGCAATGGGAGACTAGCGGACACAGATACGCAGTATTTT.

J is TRBJ2-1 and V is TRBV29-1; tentative D call: TRBD2 (6 bases). Trimming removed 0 bases from V and 0 bases from J, with 15 bases in between. There are 17 residues in the CDR3. Germline lookup yields CDR1 SQVTM and CDR2 ANQGSEA. The CDR3 DNA reads as TGCAGCGTTGAAGAATTTGGTAGCGGACGCTCCTACAATGAGCAGTTCTTC. Translation gives CSVEEFGSGRSYNEQFF.

J is TRBJ1-1 and V is TRBV5-4; possible D gene TRBD1, 6 bases. V lost 0 bases to trimming and J lost 4 bases, with 16 bases between them. The CDR3 is 16 residues long. CDR1 is SGHNT and CDR2 is YYREEE in the germline V gene (reference sequence). The CDR3 coding sequence is TGTGCCAGCAGCTTGGGATCCACAGGGATAGGCACTGAAGCTTTCTTT. It yields the protein CASSLGSTGIGTEAFF. The complete variable domain, with remaining parts taken from reference TRBV5-4 and TRBJ1-1, reads ETGVTQSPTHLIKTRGQQVTLRCSSQSGHNTVSWYQQALGQGPQFIFQYYREEENGRGNFPPRFSGLQFPNYSSELNVNALELDDSALYLCASSLGSTGIGTEAFFGQGTRLTVV.

The chain links TRBV19 to TRBJ1-1; weak D call: TRBD1 (6 bases). CDR3 length equals 14 residues. CDR1 is LNHDA, CDR2 SQIVND, per germline (reference sequence). With 6 bases removed from V and 1 base from J, the gap between germline ends came to 12 bases. The CDR3 DNA reads TGTGCCAGTAGGTTTACAGGGTCGAACACTGAAGCTTTCTTT. Its protein product is CASRFTGSNTEAFF.

CDR3 sequence reads: CASSHPRNTIYF. The CDR3 DNA is TGTGCCAGCAGCCATCCTAGGAACACCATATATTTT. The V call is TRBV14, the J call TRBJ1-3, with D unclear. V lost 3 bases and J lost 7, with 7 bases in between. Per the germline V gene, CDR1 is SGHDN and CDR2 is FVKESK. The CDR3 loop spans 12 amino acids.

This chain connects TRBV19 to TRBJ1-5; D is unclear. This CDR3 is built from 11 residues. The ends were cut back, 7 bases at V and 9 bases at J, with 10 bases in the middle. The germline V gene encodes CDR1 LNHDA and CDR2 SQIVND (reference sequence). This CDR3 is CASMGRGPQHF. DNA for the CDR3: TGTGCCAGTATGGGCCGGGGGCCCCAGCATTTT.

The chain recombines TRBV28 with TRBJ2-6; TRBD1 aligns across 9 bases. Losses at the gene ends were 5 bases for V and 1 base for J; bases not matched to a gene: 9. Germline-derived CDR1 and CDR2 are MDHEN and SYDVKM. The CDR3 runs to 18 residues. The CDR3 reads CASSEPGQGISGANVLTF. DNA of the CDR3: TGTGCCAGCAGTGAGCCGGGACAGGGAATTTCTGGGGCCAACGTCCTGACTTTC.

J is TRBJ2-1 and V is TRBV9; TRBD2 aligns across 8 bases. In germline, CDR1 is SGDLS, CDR2 YYNGEE. The V and J ends lost 3 bases and 3 bases, in that order; junction bases with no gene match: 8. This CDR3 contains 16 residues. CDR3 bases: TGTGCCAGCAGCGCAGAAGCGGGAGTACTCTACAATGAGCAGTTCTTC. As protein: CASSAEAGVLYNEQFF.

Here the CDR3 reads CASSLKGTGGLYEQYF. The CDR3 DNA is TGTGCCAGCAGCTTGAAAGGGACAGGGGGCCTATACGAGCAGTACTTC. The gene calls are TRBV11-2 and TRBJ2-7, with 12 bases that match TRBD1. The CDR3 covers 16 residues. Germline V gene sequence: CDR1 SGHAT, CDR2 FQNNGV. V was clipped by 3 bases and J by 4 bases; unmatched bases: 7.

The chain uses TRBV24-1 and TRBJ2-1; weak D call: TRBD1 (5 bases). The germline V and J ends were trimmed by 3 bases and 1 base, with 9 bases remaining between them. Germline V gene lookup returns CDR1 KGHDR and CDR2 SFDVKD. The CDR3 sequence is 15 residues long. The CDR3, as DNA: TGTGCCACCAGTGATGGCAGGGAATCCTACAATGAGCAGTTCTTC. Translated: CATSDGRESYNEQFF.

This clone was recorded once. V is TRBV12-3 or TRBV12-4 and J is TRBJ2-5, with unresolved D. The ends were cut back, 2 bases at V and 2 bases at J, with 6 bases in the middle. This CDR3 region has 13 residues. CDR3 protein: CASSLRLQETQYF. CDR3 DNA sequence: TGTGCCAGCAGTTTACGGTTACAAGAGACCCAGTACTTC.

The chain carries TRBV7-8 and TRBJ1-5, with a tentative D call TRBD1 (5 bases). The CDR3 is 18 amino acids. V lost 1 base, J lost 0 bases, and 16 bases lay in between. Germline lookup yields CDR1 SGHVS and CDR2 FQNEAQ. In nucleotides, the CDR3 is TGTGCCAGCAGCTTAGGGGGCAGCGGGGGTTATAGCAATCAGCCCCAGCATTTT. Its translation: CASSLGGSGGYSNQPQHF.

The chain has TRBV4-3 and TRBJ1-2, with 7 positions matching TRBD1. The V segment lost 0 bases and the J segment 3 bases; nucleotides outside the gene matches: 1. Looked up from germline, CDR1 is LGHNA and CDR2 is YSLEER. CDR3 size: 14 residues. The CDR3 loop is CASSQEDRYYGYTF. DNA of the CDR3: TGCGCCAGCAGCCAAGAGGACAGGTACTATGGCTACACCTTC.

This clone was picked up one time. The chain recombines TRBV7-2 with TRBJ2-5, with 11 bases lining up with TRBD2. J lost 2 bases, V lost 0 bases, and 2 bases had no gene match. This CDR3 comprises 16 residues. The germline V gene encodes CDR1 SGHTA and CDR2 FQGNSA. Here the CDR3 reads CASSLATSGGQETQYF. For the CDR3, the DNA is TGTGCCAGCAGCTTAGCTACTAGCGGGGGTCAAGAGACCCAGTACTTC.

The chain combines TRBV27 with TRBJ1-1; TRBD1 might be the D (6 bases). The V end was cut by 0 bases, the J end by 0 bases, with 11 bases between. The CDR3 is made up of 16 amino acids. CDR1 is MNHEY, CDR2 SMNVEV, per germline (reference sequence). The CDR3 is CASSLSMGDMNTEAFF. The CDR3 DNA follows: TGTGCCAGCAGTTTATCGATGGGGGACATGAACACTGAAGCTTTCTTT.

The chain couples TRBV25-1 to TRBJ1-5; tentative D call: TRBD1 (6 bases). Germline V gene sequence: CDR1 MGHDK, CDR2 SYGVNS. This CDR3 region has 17 residues. The V gene lost 2 bases and the J gene lost 7 bases, with 21 bases spanning the gap. The CDR3 region is CASSEAGSIQGIQPQHF. The CDR3 coding sequence is TGTGCCAGCAGTGAAGCCGGATCAATCCAGGGGATACAGCCCCAGCATTTT.

The V gene is TRBV13, the J gene TRBJ1-3; a weak D match, TRBD1 (5 bases). The CDR3 is 14 residues long. Germline V gene sequence: CDR1 PRHDT, CDR2 FYEKMQ (reference sequence). The V end was cut by 5 bases, the J end by 0 bases, with 8 bases between. The CDR3 region has the DNA TGTGCCAGCAGCGCAGGGATCTCTGGAAACACCATATATTTT. Translating it yields CASSAGISGNTIYF.

The chain uses TRBV6-1 and TRBJ2-7; D gene unclear. Germline CDR1 MNHNS, CDR2 SASEGT. This CDR3 has 14 residues. V lost 2 bases and J lost 0, with 8 bases in between. In DNA, the CDR3 is TGTGCCAGCAGTGAAACAGCCTACTCCTACGAGCAGTACTTC. Its protein is CASSETAYSYEQYF.

In its sample, this clone was seen once. The rearrangement uses TRBV28 and TRBJ1-5, with D unclear. CDR1 and CDR2 from the germline V gene are MDHEN and SYDVKM. The CDR3 sequence is 14 residues long. V was shortened by 6 bases and J by 9 bases, with 18 bases between the two germline ends. CDR3 region: CASRGISWNLPQHF. The CDR3 nucleotides read TGTGCCAGCAGGGGCATTTCTTGGAATTTGCCCCAGCATTTT.

V and J are TRBV14 and TRBJ1-5; tentative D call: TRBD1 (5 bases). V was shortened by 0 bases and J by 2 bases, with 11 bases between the two germline ends. The CDR3 has 16 residues. In germline, CDR1 is SGHDN, CDR2 FVKESK. The DNA for the CDR3 is TGTGCCAGCAGCCAAGATGGAGGGGTGCGCAATCAGCCCCAGCATTTT. This sequence encodes CASSQDGGVRNQPQHF.

The CDR3 DNA follows: TGTGCCAGCAGTTGGACAGGGGGGGGAACAGATACGCAGTATTTT. Translating gives CASSWTGGGTDTQYF. This chain joins TRBV7-6 and TRBJ2-3; 10 nucleotides match TRBD1. Germline V gene sequence: CDR1 SGHVS, CDR2 FNYEAQ. There are 15 residues in the CDR3. J lost 3 bases, V lost 6 bases, and 6 bases had no gene match.

This clone was recorded only once. This chain uses TRBV2 with TRBJ1-6; the D is unclear. The V gene lost 2 bases and the J gene lost 5 bases, with 7 bases spanning the gap. Germline V gene data show CDR1 as SNHLY and CDR2 as FYNNEI. There are 14 residues in the CDR3. The CDR3 bases are TGTGCCAGCAGTGAACGACGGGATAATTCACCCCTCCACTTT. It specifies CASSERRDNSPLHF.